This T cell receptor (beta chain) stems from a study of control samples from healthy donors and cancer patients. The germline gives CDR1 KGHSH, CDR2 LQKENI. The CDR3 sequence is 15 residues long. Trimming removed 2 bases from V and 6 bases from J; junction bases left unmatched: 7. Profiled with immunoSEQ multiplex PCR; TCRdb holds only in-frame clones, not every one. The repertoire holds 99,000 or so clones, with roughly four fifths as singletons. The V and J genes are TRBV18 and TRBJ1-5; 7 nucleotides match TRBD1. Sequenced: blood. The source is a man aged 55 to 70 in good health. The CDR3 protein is CASSPDRVRGQPQHF. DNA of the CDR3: TGTGCCAGCTCACCAGACAGGGTAAGAGGTCAGCCCCAGCATTTT.